This T cell receptor (beta chain) was sequenced during a study of T cell clonality in common variable immunodeficiency. Some clones are missing from TCRdb's copy, which holds only in-frame ones; the method was immunoSEQ multiplex PCR. The sample was found to contain some 44,000 clones, and every one recurs. At least ten counts were recorded for this clone. The read halts 3 residues ahead of the CDR3 end, with the missing end drawn from the germline J gene. This CDR3 is 16 amino acids long. The germline gives CDR1 LNHDA, CDR2 SQIVND (reference sequence). V lost 10 bases and J lost 6, with 28 bases in between.

The sequence derives from a person aged 18 to 70 in good health. The specimen was peripheral blood mononuclear cells. V usage is TRBV19 and J usage is TRBJ2-7; D is possibly TRBD1 (6 bases). The part of the CDR3 DNA that was read is TGTGCCACATATCCCAGTGTGTGGGGGCGAGAGAGCGAG. Amino acid sequence: CATYPSVWGRESE. The whole CDR3 protein reads CATYPSVWGRESEQYF.